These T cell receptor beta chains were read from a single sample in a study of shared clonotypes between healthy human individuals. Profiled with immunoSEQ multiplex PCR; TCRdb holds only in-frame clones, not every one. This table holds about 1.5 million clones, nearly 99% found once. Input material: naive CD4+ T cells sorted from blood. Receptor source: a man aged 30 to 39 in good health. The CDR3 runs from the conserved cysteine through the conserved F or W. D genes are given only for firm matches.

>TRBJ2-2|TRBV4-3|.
TGCGCCAGCAGCCAAGATCAAGCCTATAACACCGGGGAGCTGTTTTTT
CASSQDQAYNTGELFF
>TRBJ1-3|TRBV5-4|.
TGTGCCAGCAGCTTGGGAGTGGGGGTAGTTGGAAACACCATATATTTT
CASSLGVGVVGNTIYF
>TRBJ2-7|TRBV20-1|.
TGCAGTGCTTTCGGACTTTACGAGCAGTACTTC
CSAFGLYEQYF
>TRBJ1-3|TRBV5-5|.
TGTGCCAGCAGCTTTTACCCCCCTCGGGGGGGCTCTGGAAACACCATATATTTT
CASSFYPPRGGSGNTIYF
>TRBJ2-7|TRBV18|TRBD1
TGTGCCAGCTCACCGATTAGACAGGGGTCCTACGAGCAGTACTTC
CASSPIRQGSYEQYF
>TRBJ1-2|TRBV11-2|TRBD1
TGTGCCAGCCACAACCTTCAGACAGGGGGCTTAAGTGGCTACACCTTC
CASHNLQTGGLSGYTF
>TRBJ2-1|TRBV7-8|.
TGTGCCAGCAGCTTAGCAGCAGTTGGTGAGCAGTTCTTC
CASSLAAVGEQFF
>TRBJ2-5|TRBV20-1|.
TGCAGTGTTTCAGGAGGGGAGACCCAGTACTTC
CSVSGGETQYF
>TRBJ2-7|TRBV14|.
TGTGCCAGCAGCCCCTCGGGTTTGTCCTACGAGCAGTACTTC
CASSPSGLSYEQYF
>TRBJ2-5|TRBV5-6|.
TGTGCCAGCAGCTTTAGGTCCGGGAGAGCCCAAGAGACCCAGTACTTC
CASSFRSGRAQETQYF
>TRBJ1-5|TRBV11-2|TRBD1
TGTGCCAGCAGCTTGGAAACCTCACCAGGGGGGAGCAATCAGCCCCAGCATTTT
CASSLETSPGGSNQPQHF
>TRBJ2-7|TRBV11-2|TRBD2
TGTGCCAGCAGCTTAATAGGGATAGCGGGGATTTCCTACGAGCAGTACTTC
CASSLIGIAGISYEQYF